The sequence of this T cell receptor beta chain was determined in a study of shared clonotypes between healthy human individuals (TCRdb year 2020). Broadly, across the study: The cohort comprised a couple of women and three men aged 18 to 49 years. To increase sequencing depth and limit assay-specific biases, different laboratories used diverse techniques to prepare libraries and sequence TCR repertoires. For each donor, three plates each were used for CD4 naive and CD4 memory, two plates were used for CD8 naive, and one plate was used for CD8 memory. Each donor's leukapheresis produced roughly between roughly 0.85 and 10 billion PBMCs. To estimate repertoire size and how much clonotypes are shared between individuals, the study performed deep sequencing of blood TCR repertoires from 4 to 6 healthy adults. What the study reported, not specific to this receptor: Incomplete sequencing was indicated by rarefaction of sorted-subset datasets, despite the large sequencing depth. Approximately 5% of naive CD4, 3.5% of naive CD8, roughly 2.5% of memory CD4, and about 0.4% of memory CD8 clonotypes were shared across several donors. Estimated clonotype richness was generally larger for naive than for memory subsets. Because the study included a small number of donors, the genetic and exposure-history diversity represented was limited. Pairwise subsampling indicated that sequencing depth was expected to affect the degree of clonotype sharing among donors. Only blood was sampled, and tissue TCR repertoires likely differ from those in blood. Compared with non-shared clonotypes, the clonotypes found in all four sorted-subset donors had higher generation probabilities.

TCR CDR3 regions were amplified from genomic DNA by multiplex PCR using the deep immunoSEQ assay. For each cell subset, the extracted genomic DNA was distributed evenly across all wells of several immunoSEQ 96-well plates, and each plate served as one replicate. For sorted subsets, roughly 0.2 ug genomic DNA, equal to 30,000 or so T cell genomes, was loaded into each replicate PCR. Purified libraries were measured with a Qubit 3.0 fluorometer, size-checked on a Bioanalyzer 2100, and measured again with the KAPA Library Quantification kit. Each immunoSEQ 96-well plate was sequenced on its own single-read 150-cycle Illumina NextSeq 550 flow cell. Concerning the study's data processing: Because the immunoSEQ output held only junctional sequences and lacked quality scores, the filtering could not match the filtering applied to full-length reads. Sequences were annotated with PyIR, a Python wrapper for IgBLAST v1.9, and V/J genes and CDR3 were assigned using IMGT germline references. Any read was removed if the V/J assignment was weak (E-value above 1e-6), the CDR3 was missing, or the read contained stop codons, out-of-frame junctions, or ambiguous translated residues. V3J clonotypes were defined as sequences sharing an identical inferred V gene, J gene, and CDR3 amino acid sequence. The percentage overlap between two repertoires was calculated by dividing the number of shared unique clonotypes by the size of the smaller repertoire. RTK rarefaction, the Chao1 estimator, and Recon v2.1 estimates of unobserved clonotypes were used to assess repertoire richness. Generation probabilities were computed with OLGA for all TCRbeta clonotypes obtained by the gDNA method from a few donors. The clones in this table, taken by TCRdb from immuneACCESS, are in-frame only. Not every clone is retained; where verified, under half of the shortfall comes from an unresolved V gene, and the cause of the rest is unknown. V and J calls and clone size are given by that table; D and trimming were obtained from the DNA. The sample table shows around 940,000 clones, and around three quarters are seen once. The ten largest account for nearly 1.5% of the sample.

The donors were healthy, HIV-negative adults with no recently reported acute infections or vaccinations. Every donor was a Caucasian adult residing in Nashville, Tennessee, USA. CD4+ T cells were enriched by magnetic negative selection; naive cells were then positively selected on CD45RA, and the negative fraction formed the memory subset. After blood collection by leukapheresis, PBMCs were isolated using Ficoll-Histopaque density gradient centrifugation and then cryopreserved in the vapor phase of liquid nitrogen. Purity and quantity of every magnetically sorted T cell population were checked by analytical flow cytometry. Genomic DNA was isolated from each sorted fraction and quantified by UV absorbance on a Nanodrop 2000c. A word on this clone: The antigen it recognizes is unknown. No much larger clone is present one base from it, and per-base qualities are unavailable.

Based on the germline V gene, the CDR1 and CDR2 sequences are MNHNS and SASEGT. The CDR3 goes from the cysteine to the phenylalanine over 19 residues. Only the CDR3 DNA is retained, 57 bases long and in frame from the first base. V trim: 2 bases; J trim: 1 base; unmatched bases: 6. The chain is made from TRBV6-1 and TRBJ2-4, with TRBD2 matching 15 junction bases. Sequenced: memory CD4+ T cells sorted from blood. The meaning of the sample's cell subset or site label: CD45RA-negative fraction. The receptor comes from a man aged 18 to 30 in good health. Here is the DNA: TGTGCCAGCAGTGAACGGGGACTAGCGGGGGGCCCCGCCAAAAACATTCAGTACTTC. This translates into CASSERGLAGGPAKNIQYF.